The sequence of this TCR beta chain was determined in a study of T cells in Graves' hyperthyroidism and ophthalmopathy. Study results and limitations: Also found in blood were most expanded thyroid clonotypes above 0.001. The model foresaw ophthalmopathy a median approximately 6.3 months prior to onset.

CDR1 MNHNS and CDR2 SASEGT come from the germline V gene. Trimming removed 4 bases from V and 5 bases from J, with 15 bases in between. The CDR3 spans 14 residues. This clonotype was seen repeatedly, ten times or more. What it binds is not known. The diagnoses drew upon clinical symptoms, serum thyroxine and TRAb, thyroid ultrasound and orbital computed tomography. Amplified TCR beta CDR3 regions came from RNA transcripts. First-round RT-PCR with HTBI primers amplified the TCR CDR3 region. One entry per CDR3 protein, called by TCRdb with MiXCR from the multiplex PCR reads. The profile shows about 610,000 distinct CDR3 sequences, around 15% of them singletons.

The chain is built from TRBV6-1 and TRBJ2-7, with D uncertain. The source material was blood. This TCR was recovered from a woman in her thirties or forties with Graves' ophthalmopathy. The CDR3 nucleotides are TGTGCCAGCAGTGCCCCGGTCTTGGCCGACGAGCAGTACTTC. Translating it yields CASSAPVLADEQYF.